This T cell receptor beta chain was found in a study of blood T cell repertoires in COVID-19. This CDR3 comprises 15 residues. Trimming cost V 2 bases and J 0 bases, with 8 bases left between them. The germline gives CDR1 SGHAT, CDR2 FQNNGV. TCRdb's copy holds only in-frame clones and misses some; the assay was immunoSEQ multiplex PCR. The sample consists of about 200,000 clones, around 85% of them appearing once. This chain connects TRBV11-2 to TRBJ1-5; TRBD1 is a possible D gene (5 bases). The sequenced material came from PBMCs or T cells enriched from blood (not recorded which). The sequence was collected from a man between 40 and 49 years old who had recovered from COVID-19. The CDR3 spells CASSLSGTSNQPQHF. The CDR3 DNA is TGTGCCAGCAGCTTAAGCGGGACTAGCAATCAGCCCCAGCATTTT.